Shown below are 10 T cell receptor beta chains from a single sample sequenced in a study of radiation and T cells in renal cell carcinoma. Time point indicated: baseline pretreatment blood. Treatment meaning: 15 Gy SBRT to primary tumor, nephrectomy 4 weeks later. Data came from immunoSEQ multiplex PCR; TCRdb stores just in-frame clones and leaves some out. The sample lists some 110,000 clones, roughly 85% occurring once. The specimen comprised blood, sampled from a patient whose treatment included radiotherapy and nephrectomy. These receptors all come from a woman aged 55-70 years with renal cell carcinoma.

This chain connects TRBV4-2 to TRBJ2-7, with 7 bases identical to TRBD1. CDR1 is LGHNA, CDR2 YNFKEQ, per germline. This CDR3 is 13 amino acids long. V trimming: 1 base; J trimming: 12 bases; junction bases outside the gene matches: 9. As DNA, the CDR3 is TGTGCCAGCAGCCAAGGGCAGGGGGACCTCCGGTACTTC. Its protein is CASSQGQGDLRYF.

This clone was seen only a few times. The J gene is TRBJ1-2, the V gene TRBV6-1, with D hard to call. V lost 7 bases, J lost 4 bases, and 13 bases lay in between. This CDR3 contains 13 residues. CDR1 and CDR2 from the germline V gene are MNHNS and SASEGT. The CDR3 coding sequence is TGTGCCAGCATTCCCCCGGCATCCTATGGCTACACCTTC. Translation gives CASIPPASYGYTF.

The chain employs TRBV4-2 and TRBJ1-4; no firm D call. The CDR3 loop spans 14 amino acids. V was clipped by 1 base and J by 5 bases, with 8 bases between them. Germline V CDR1 and CDR2: LGHNA, YNFKEQ. This chain's CDR3 is CASSQAAANEKLFF. CDR3 DNA: TGTGCCAGCAGCCAAGCGGCGGCGAATGAAAAACTGTTTTTT.

The rearrangement links TRBV9 to TRBJ2-5; the match to TRBD2 covers 16 bases. V lost 4 bases to trimming and J lost 4 bases; unmatched junction nucleotides: 7. Germline lookup yields CDR1 SGDLS and CDR2 YYNGEE. The CDR3 has 17 amino acids. CDR3 amino acids: CASSPGTSGGARETQYF. The CDR3 DNA sequence: TGTGCCAGCAGCCCAGGGACTAGCGGGGGGGCCCGAGAGACCCAGTACTTC.

This chain joins TRBV28 and TRBJ1-2; D not resolved. CDR3 length: 13 residues. Germline CDR1 reads MDHEN; CDR2 reads SYDVKM. V gave up 3 bases and J gave up 5 bases, with 10 bases separating them. CDR3 residues: CASSLHSTYGYTF. CDR3 DNA sequence: TGTGCCAGCAGTTTGCACAGTACATATGGCTACACCTTC.

This clone was counted a few times. This chain links TRBV28 with TRBJ1-2; 7 bases align to TRBD1. CDR1 is MDHEN and CDR2 is SYDVKM in the germline V gene. The junction had 1 base not matched to a gene; V was cut back by 2 bases and J by 4 bases. The CDR3 is 13 residues long. In nucleotides, the CDR3 is TGTGCCAGCAGTTTAGGGACAGTCTATGGCTACACCTTC. This encodes CASSLGTVYGYTF.

The V and J genes are TRBV2 and TRBJ2-2, with TRBD2 matching over 11 bases. V was clipped by 8 bases and J by 6 bases; unmatched bases: 8. Germline CDR1 reads SNHLY; CDR2 reads FYNNEI. The CDR3 spans 15 residues. CDR3 bases: TGTGCCAGCTCTGAGGGTAGCGGGGGGGCCGGGGAGCTGTTTTTT. Translation: CASSEGSGGAGELFF. The full variable domain, completed using reference TRBV2 and TRBJ2-2, is EPEVTQTPSHQVTQMGQEVILRCVPISNHLYFYWYRQILGQKVEFLVSFYNNEISEKSEIFDDQFSVERPDGSNFTLKIRSTKLEDSAMYFCASSEGSGGAGELFFGEGSRLTVL.

The chain recombines TRBV5-1 with TRBJ2-1; 8 bases match TRBD2. Germline-derived CDR1 and CDR2 are SGHRS and YFSETQ. The CDR3 is 15 amino acids. V lost 0 bases, J lost 3 bases, and 2 bases stayed unmatched. The CDR3 sequence: CASSLEAGDYNEQFF. The CDR3 DNA follows: TGCGCCAGCAGCTTGGAAGCGGGGGACTACAATGAGCAGTTCTTC.

There are a few counts of this clone. The V call is TRBV2, the J call TRBJ1-5; D is possibly TRBD1 (6 bases). CDR3 length: 15 residues. Per germline, CDR1 SNHLY and CDR2 FYNNEI. Deletions cut 6 bases from V and 0 bases from J, with 12 bases between. CDR3 residues: CASRKDSYSNQPQHF. The DNA for the CDR3 is TGTGCCAGCAGGAAGGACAGCTATAGCAATCAGCCCCAGCATTTT.

CDR3 in DNA: TGTGCCAGCATCCCTAGCGGGAGCTCCTACGAGCAGTACTTC. Translation: CASIPSGSSYEQYF. The chain links TRBV6-1 to TRBJ2-7; 10 bases agree with TRBD2. The CDR3 is 14 amino acids. Unmatched junction bases numbered 3, after V lost 7 bases and J lost 0 bases. The germline V gene has CDR1 MNHNS and CDR2 SASEGT.